Listed here are 28 T cell receptor beta chains from one sample, sequenced in a study of metastatic and nonmetastatic thyroid tumors (dated by TCRdb to the early 2020s). None of the patients had been given any treatment before thyroid surgery. The receptor library was made with PCR. These reads were obtained on an Illumina HiSeq 4000. In TCRdb, the public reads were trimmed at Q25 with fastp and aligned with MiXCR, with productive beta chains retained. Within this sample are approximately 15,000 clones, with roughly a fifth of them counted one time only. The ten largest account for about 14% of the sample. Sequencing used blood. The receptors originated from a female donor with papillary thyroid cancer or a benign thyroid nodule (not recorded which). Some clones in this sample may be carry-over from other donors' samples.

The rearrangement joins TRBV24-1 to TRBJ1-5; the D is unclear. Looked up from germline, CDR1 is KGHDR and CDR2 is SFDVKD. V lost 9 bases to trimming and J lost 5 bases, with 13 bases between them. The CDR3 runs 13 residues. CDR3 coding DNA: TGTGCCACCGGAGGACGAGGCGATCAGCCCCAGCATTTT. Translation: CATGGRGDQPQHF.

The V call is TRBV7-2, the J call TRBJ2-7, with TRBD2 matching over 9 bases. The CDR3 totals 15 residues. The J segment lost 6 bases and the V segment lost 4 bases, leaving 10 bases of the junction unmatched. Germline V gives CDR1 SGHTA, CDR2 FQGNSA. The CDR3 region is CASSSDSSGSGEQYF. CDR3 coding DNA: TGTGCCAGCAGCTCCGACAGTAGCGGGAGCGGCGAGCAGTACTTC.

This clone was counted many times. This chain connects TRBV4-1 to TRBJ2-5; D unclear. In germline, CDR1 is MGHRA, CDR2 YSYEKL. CDR3 size: 13 residues. V was pared by 1 base and J by 4 bases, with 7 bases between. The CDR3 loop is CASSQVVRETQYF. The CDR3 DNA is TGCGCCAGCAGCCAAGTGGTTAGAGAGACCCAGTACTTC.

This clone was counted at least ten times. This sequence joins TRBV28 and TRBJ1-4, with D perhaps matching TRBD1 (5 bases). Germline lookup yields CDR1 MDHEN and CDR2 SYDVKM. CDR3 length: 16 amino acids. Trimming pared 1 base from V and 8 bases from J, leaving 17 bases between. This CDR3 reads CASSLSRGRVWEKLFF. CDR3 sequence (DNA): TGTGCCAGCAGTTTATCGCGGGGCAGGGTCTGGGAAAAACTGTTTTTT.

This clone is medium-sized in the sample. The chain has TRBV20-1 and TRBJ2-7; 9 bases align to TRBD2. In germline, CDR1 is DFQATT, CDR2 SNEGSKA (reference sequence). V dropped 6 bases and J dropped 3; count of bases not matched to a gene: 6. The CDR3 length is 13 residues. CDR3 region: CSASPLAGYEQYF. CDR3 coding DNA: TGCAGTGCGTCTCCACTAGCGGGCTACGAGCAGTACTTC.

This clone was found many times. The genes are TRBV5-1 and TRBJ2-2, with 7 bases fitting TRBD1. Losses at the gene ends were 4 bases for V and 2 bases for J; bases not matched to a gene: 11. The germline V gene has CDR1 SGHRS and CDR2 YFSETQ. The CDR3 has 17 residues. The CDR3 DNA reads as TGCGCCAGCAGCCAACCTAAGACAGGGTTCAACACCGGGGAGCTGTTTTTT. This translates into CASSQPKTGFNTGELFF.

This clone has a count of ten or more. The V gene is TRBV6-1, the J gene TRBJ1-4; D not resolved. CDR1 and CDR2 (germline): MNHNS, SASEGT. V was pared by 2 bases and J by 5 bases, with 12 bases between. The CDR3 is made up of 15 amino acids. The CDR3 sequence: CASSELKTRNEKLFF. DNA for the CDR3: TGTGCCAGCAGTGAACTAAAAACCCGGAATGAAAAACTGTTTTTT.

This clone was picked up many times. One junction end does not reproduce the germline sequence, and a read error may be involved. The V and J genes are TRBV12-3 or TRBV12-4 and TRBJ1-1; the D gene is possibly TRBD1 (5 bases). The CDR3 covers 13 residues. The CDR3 region is CAGRDDGDTEAFF. The DNA of the CDR3 is TGTGCCGGCAGGGACGACGGAGACACTGAAGCTTTCTTT.

This chain joins TRBV11-1 and TRBJ2-2; weak D call: TRBD1 (5 bases). The CDR3 spans 16 residues. The ends were cut back, 6 bases at V and 6 bases at J, with 20 bases in the middle. Germline CDR1 SGHAT, CDR2 FQDESV (reference sequence). The CDR3 loop is CASSPSGMWRPGELFF. In DNA, the CDR3 is TGTGCCAGCAGTCCATCAGGGATGTGGCGGCCCGGGGAGCTGTTTTTT.

In this sample, this clone is medium-sized. J is TRBJ2-7 and V is TRBV11-2; D is ambiguous. Germline V CDR1 and CDR2: SGHAT, FQNNGV. This CDR3 region has 15 residues. V lost 3 bases and J 0 bases, leaving 12 bases between the germline ends. The CDR3 loop is CASSFFPVSSYEQYF. The DNA for the CDR3 is TGTGCCAGCAGCTTCTTCCCTGTGAGCTCCTACGAGCAGTACTTC. Together with reference TRBV11-2 and TRBJ2-7, the CDR3 gives the full variable domain: EAGVAQSPRYKIIEKRQSVAFWCNPISGHATLYWYQQILGQGPKLLIQFQNNGVVDDSQLPKDRFSAERLKGVDSTLKIQPAKLEDSAVYLCASSFFPVSSYEQYFGPGTRLTVT.

The chain couples TRBV25-1 to TRBJ1-1, with D hard to call. CDR1 and CDR2 from the germline V gene are MGHDK and SYGVNS. V lost 3 bases to trimming and J lost 3 bases, with 11 bases between them. This CDR3 is built from 14 residues. The CDR3 reads CASSDGGKDTEAFF. CDR3 in DNA: TGTGCCAGCAGTGACGGAGGTAAGGACACTGAAGCTTTCTTT.

In its sample, this clone was seen a few times. The chain recombines TRBV27 with TRBJ2-3; D is perhaps TRBD1 (6 bases). The CDR3 loop spans 15 amino acids. V dropped 3 bases and J dropped 1 base, with 11 bases sitting between them. Per germline, CDR1 MNHEY and CDR2 SMNVEV (reference sequence). The CDR3 region has the DNA TGTGCCAGCAGTTTTGGCAGGGGAGGCACAGATACGCAGTATTTT. Translation gives CASSFGRGGTDTQYF.

This clone came up many times. The chain has TRBV29-1 and TRBJ2-1, with TRBD1 matching over 11 bases. Germline CDR1 is SQVTM and CDR2 is ANQGSEA. This CDR3 spans 15 amino acids. J lost 6 bases, V lost 2 bases, and 6 bases had no gene match. CDR3 amino acids: CSVEKGQGATNEQFF. CDR3 in DNA: TGCAGCGTTGAAAAAGGACAGGGGGCGACCAATGAGCAGTTCTTC.

This rearrangement joins TRBV6-1 to TRBJ1-2; no firm D call. V shed 8 bases and J shed 1 base, with 17 bases lying between them. CDR1 is MNHNS and CDR2 is SASEGT in the germline V gene. The CDR3 runs 15 residues. The DNA of the CDR3 is TGTGCCAGCCAGACCGGACCGCGAAGTAACTATGGCTACACCTTC. This sequence encodes CASQTGPRSNYGYTF.

This clone was seen at least ten times. V and J are TRBV5-1 and TRBJ1-1; 8 nucleotides match TRBD1. V trimming: 5 bases; J trimming: 11 bases; junction bases outside the gene matches: 11. In germline, CDR1 is SGHRS, CDR2 YFSETQ. This CDR3 is built from 13 residues. CDR3 amino acids: CASRQTDRDYAFF. The CDR3 region has the DNA TGCGCCAGCAGGCAAACGGACAGGGACTATGCTTTCTTT. Using reference TRBV5-1 and TRBJ1-1 for the parts outside the CDR3, the full variable domain is KAGVTQTPRYLIKTRGQQVTLSCSPISGHRSVSWYQQTPGQGLQFLFEYFSETQRNKGNFPGRFSGRQFSNSRSEMNVSTLELGDSALYLCASRQTDRDYAFFGQGTRLTVV.

This clone has at least ten counts. The V call is TRBV5-1, the J call TRBJ2-7; 9 bases line up with TRBD1. CDR1 is SGHRS, CDR2 YFSETQ, per germline. The CDR3 consists of 16 residues. V dropped 2 bases and J dropped 4; count of bases not matched to a gene: 10. Written as DNA, the CDR3 is TGCGCCAGCAGCTTCCGCGAGGACAGGGGCCTATACGAGCAGTACTTC. Its translation: CASSFREDRGLYEQYF.

This clone is classed as medium-sized (0.01 to 0.1%). The V gene is TRBV5-1, the J gene TRBJ2-1; a possible D gene is TRBD2 (6 bases). CDR3 length: 15 amino acids. Germline CDR1 SGHRS, CDR2 YFSETQ. V was pared by 0 bases and J by 6 bases, with 13 bases between. CDR3 coding DNA: TGCGCCAGCAGCTTGGATCTCGGGGGAGGCAATGAGCAGTTCTTC. The encoded protein is CASSLDLGGGNEQFF.

This clone was counted at least ten times. The chain recombines TRBV30 with TRBJ2-1; 7 nucleotides align to TRBD1. Germline V gives CDR1 GTSNPN, CDR2 SVGIG (reference sequence). This CDR3 is built from 14 residues. V shed 1 base and J 3 bases; nucleotides not matched to a gene: 3. The CDR3 loop is CAWSDRGIYNEQFF. Here the CDR3 DNA reads TGTGCCTGGAGTGACAGGGGCATCTACAATGAGCAGTTCTTC.

By sample fraction, this clone is medium-sized. J is TRBJ2-7 and V is TRBV5-1; no clear D. CDR3 size: 15 residues. Between the trimmed V and J ends, which lost 2 bases and 2 bases, there was a span of 14 bases. Germline lookup yields CDR1 SGHRS and CDR2 YFSETQ. The DNA for the CDR3 is TGCGCCAGCAGCTTAAATCTAGGGTCTACCTACGAGCAGTACTTC. Amino acids: CASSLNLGSTYEQYF.

This clone is labeled medium-sized (0.01 to 0.1%). The V call is TRBV6-2 or TRBV6-3, the J call TRBJ2-7; D is unclear. V dropped 0 bases and J dropped 1 base, with 10 bases sitting between them. Germline lookup yields CDR1 MNHEY and CDR2 SVGEGT. This CDR3 comprises 15 residues. The CDR3 sequence is CASSYSSGLSYEQYF. The DNA of the CDR3 is TGTGCCAGCAGTTACTCGAGTGGTCTTTCCTACGAGCAGTACTTC.

The chain has TRBV2 and TRBJ1-6; D is uncertain. The V gene lost 3 bases and the J gene lost 0 bases, with 15 bases spanning the gap. CDR3 size: 18 residues. The germline CDR1 and CDR2 sequences are SNHLY and FYNNEI. CDR3 bases: TGTGCCAGCAGTGAGAACCGGCCTAAATTCTCCTATAATTCACCCCTCCACTTT. Translation gives CASSENRPKFSYNSPLHF.

This rearrangement joins TRBV19 to TRBJ1-4; D may be TRBD1 (5 bases). The CDR3 is 14 amino acids. V lost 8 bases, J lost 14 bases, and 24 bases lay in between. Per the germline V gene, CDR1 is LNHDA and CDR2 is SQIVND (reference sequence). The CDR3 nucleotides are TGTGCCAGTCGTACGCAAAGCAAGGGACTCATTCTGTTTTTT. This sequence encodes CASRTQSKGLILFF.

There are a few counts of this clone. The J gene is TRBJ2-3, the V gene TRBV2; 10 bases map to TRBD2. CDR1 and CDR2 from the germline V gene are SNHLY and FYNNEI. V was clipped by 5 bases and J by 8 bases; unmatched bases: 10. The CDR3 covers 15 residues. CDR3 in amino acids: CASSLQRGGQGTQYF. For the CDR3, the DNA is TGTGCCAGCAGTCTCCAGCGGGGGGGCCAGGGTACGCAGTATTTT.

This clone was counted ten times or more. The genes are TRBV3-1 and TRBJ2-2, with a tentative D call TRBD2 (7 bases). CDR3 length equals 17 residues. V dropped 2 bases and J dropped 0 bases, with 13 bases sitting between them. The V gene's germline CDR1 is LGHDT and CDR2 YNNKEL (reference sequence). The CDR3 bases are TGTGCCAGCAGCCAATGGGGGGGCCTCTCGAACACCGGGGAGCTGTTTTTT. Translated, it gives CASSQWGGLSNTGELFF.

This clone has just a few counts. The rearrangement uses TRBV6-2 or TRBV6-3 and TRBJ2-2; 8 bases agree with TRBD2. Germline V CDR1 and CDR2: MNHEY, SVGEGT. V was clipped by 0 bases and J by 6 bases; unmatched bases: 6. This CDR3 spans 16 amino acids. The CDR3 loop is CASSYSVGRAAGELFF. The CDR3 coding sequence is TGTGCCAGCAGTTACTCTGTCGGGAGGGCCGCCGGGGAGCTGTTTTTT.

This chain uses TRBV19 with TRBJ1-3; D uncertain. The V gene's germline CDR1 is LNHDA and CDR2 SQIVND (reference sequence). Trimming pared 3 bases from V and 1 base from J, leaving 4 bases between. This CDR3 comprises 13 residues. Written as DNA, the CDR3 is TGTGCCAGTAGTATCAGGTCTGGAAACACCATATATTTT. Its protein is CASSIRSGNTIYF.

V gene TRBV7-9 combines with J gene TRBJ2-1; D not certain. The germline CDR1 and CDR2 sequences are SEHNR and FQNEAQ (reference sequence). Trimming shortened V by 5 bases and J by 3 bases, and 11 bases separated the two germline ends. The CDR3 runs to 14 residues. The CDR3 nucleotides read TGTGCCAGCAGCGGACCGGTACACTACAATGAGCAGTTCTTC. This encodes CASSGPVHYNEQFF.

The chain couples TRBV5-1 to TRBJ2-3; 9 bases fit TRBD1. The CDR3 covers 16 residues. Unmatched junction bases numbered 10, after V lost 4 bases and J lost 4 bases. Germline-derived CDR1 and CDR2 are SGHRS and YFSETQ. The CDR3 loop reads CASSPEQGARSDTQYF. The CDR3 region has the DNA TGCGCCAGCAGCCCCGAACAGGGGGCACGGTCAGATACGCAGTATTTT.